This is a list of T cell receptor beta chains from one sample in a study of radiotherapy plus CTLA-4 blockade in lung cancer. Sequencing was performed with immunoSEQ multiplex PCR; in TCRdb, only in-frame clones are kept and a portion is missing. This sample has tens of thousands of clones, with around 70% found just once. The sample in question was peripheral blood, obtained from a patient treated with radiotherapy plus ipilimumab. Receptors originate from a human donor with non-small cell lung cancer whose response to radiotherapy plus ipilimumab could not be evaluated. CDR3s include the opening cysteine and the closing phenylalanine or tryptophan. A D gene is named only where the DNA matches it firmly. Clone size is not always given. Where it is, it says once, few, many or a class for expanded clones.

v_gene	abundance	j_gene	d_gene	CDR3aa	CDR3nt
TRBV4-1	NA	TRBJ1-2	NA	CASSQDYTGIRRWGYTF	TGCGCCAGCAGCCAGGATTATACAGGGATACGCCGTTGGGGCTACACCTTC
TRBV6-5	NA	TRBJ2-7	TRBD2	CASSRGTSGLEQYF	TGTGCCAGCAGCCGGGGGACTAGCGGGCTCGAGCAGTACTTC
TRBV4-2	NA	TRBJ1-1	NA	CASSLENQGTEAFF	TGTGCCAGCAGCTTGGAAAATCAGGGAACTGAAGCTTTCTTT
TRBV6-5	NA	TRBJ1-5	NA	CASSRGVRTPHF	TGTGCCAGCAGCCGGGGGGTGAGAACCCCCCATTTT
TRBV4-3	few	TRBJ2-1	TRBD2	CASSQDGRGGAYNEQFF	TGCGCCAGCAGCCAAGACGGACGCGGGGGGGCCTACAATGAGCAGTTCTTC
TRBV5-4	few	TRBJ2-6	TRBD2	CASSLDRAGGPSGANVLTF	TGTGCCAGCAGCTTGGATCGAGCGGGAGGCCCCTCTGGGGCCAACGTCCTGACTTTC
TRBV5-1	NA	TRBJ2-7	NA	CASTRDDGGGEQYF	TGCGCCAGCACCCGCGACGATGGAGGCGGTGAGCAGTACTTC
TRBV5-1	NA	TRBJ1-1	NA	CASSLAVSMGAEAFF	TGCGCCAGCAGCTTGGCCGTTAGTATGGGCGCTGAAGCTTTCTTT
TRBV7-2	NA	TRBJ1-6	TRBD1	CASSLRDRGSPLHF	TGTGCCAGCAGCTTACGAGACAGGGGATCACCCCTCCACTTT
TRBV2	few	TRBJ1-2	TRBD1	CARGTGTNYGYTF	TGTGCCAGGGGGACAGGGACTAACTATGGCTACACCTTC
TRBV25-1	NA	TRBJ2-5	TRBD2	CASSEYRLAGGGETQYF	TGTGCCAGCAGTGAATATAGGCTAGCGGGCGGGGGAGAGACCCAGTACTTC
TRBV7-9	few	TRBJ2-2	TRBD1	CASSQKSGGPSTGELFF	TGTGCCAGCAGCCAAAAATCAGGGGGCCCTTCCACCGGGGAGCTGTTTTTT
TRBV6-1	NA	TRBJ2-7	NA	CASSLTAYEQYF	TGTGCCAGCAGTTTGACAGCCTACGAGCAGTACTTC
TRBV2	once	TRBJ2-5	NA	CASSVNRVETQYF	TGTGCCAGCAGTGTCAACAGGGTGGAGACCCAGTACTTC
TRBV29-1	NA	TRBJ2-6	NA	CSVGRGGDSGANVLTF	TGCAGCGTTGGTCGGGGCGGGGACTCTGGGGCCAACGTCCTGACTTTC
TRBV6-1	few	TRBJ2-5	TRBD2	CASSEVAGGPLETQYF	TGTGCCAGCAGTGAAGTTGCGGGAGGGCCCCTGGAGACCCAGTACTTC
TRBV29-1	few	TRBJ1-5	NA	CSGRAGRSLNQPQHF	TGCAGCGGGAGGGCAGGGAGGTCCCTTAATCAGCCCCAGCATTTT
TRBV5-1	NA	TRBJ2-4	NA	CASSPSGGEGVIQYF	TGCGCCAGCAGCCCTTCGGGGGGAGAGGGGGTCATTCAGTACTTC
TRBV6-1	NA	TRBJ2-1	NA	CASSESRLVREDEQFF	TGTGCCAGCAGTGAATCCCGACTAGTTCGAGAAGATGAGCAGTTCTTC
TRBV9	NA	TRBJ2-3	NA	CASSALADTQYF	TGTGCCAGCAGCGCTCTAGCAGATACGCAGTATTTT
TRBV15	NA	TRBJ2-7	TRBD2	CATSRELAGGYEQYF	TGTGCCACCAGCAGAGAACTAGCGGGAGGCTACGAGCAGTACTTC
TRBV27	NA	TRBJ2-7	TRBD1	CASSPRQGSYEQYF	TGTGCCAGCAGTCCCCGACAGGGCTCCTACGAGCAGTACTTC
TRBV6-4	NA	TRBJ1-1	NA	CASSSAPGNTEAFF	TGTGCCAGCAGTTCCGCCCCAGGGAACACTGAAGCTTTCTTT
TRBV7-2	once	TRBJ2-3	TRBD1	CASSLQGDTDTQYF	TGTGCCAGCAGCCTTCAGGGGGACACAGATACGCAGTATTTT
TRBV5-1	NA	TRBJ2-3	NA	CASSLTVVSTDTQYF	TGCGCCAGCAGCTTGACTGTAGTATCCACAGATACGCAGTATTTT
TRBV6-5	NA	TRBJ1-2	NA	CASSQGQQSNGYTF	TGTGCCAGCAGCCAAGGACAGCAGAGTAATGGCTACACCTTC
TRBV6-1	NA	TRBJ2-5	NA	CASSVGTGETQYF	TGTGCCAGCAGTGTCGGGACTGGGGAGACCCAGTACTTC
TRBV18	NA	TRBJ2-1	TRBD2	CASSPSSLAGGNEQFF	TGTGCCAGCTCACCAAGTTCCCTAGCGGGAGGGAATGAGCAGTTCTTC
TRBV6-5	few	TRBJ1-2	NA	CASSPNLGSYGYTF	TGTGCCAGCAGTCCAAACTTGGGCAGCTATGGCTACACCTTC
TRBV6-5	NA	TRBJ1-1	TRBD1	CASRIDRGSSEAFF	TGTGCCAGCAGGATCGACAGGGGCTCCTCCGAAGCTTTCTTT
TRBV28	NA	TRBJ2-5	TRBD2	CASSSSAGGETQYF	TGTGCCAGCAGTTCGTCAGCGGGAGGGGAGACCCAGTACTTC
TRBV25-1	NA	TRBJ1-5	TRBD1	CASSGGTGGSGSNQPQHF	TGTGCCAGCAGTGGTGGGACAGGGGGCAGCGGAAGCAATCAGCCCCAGCATTTT